The 26 T cell receptor beta chains reported below all come from one sample, sequenced in a study of graft-versus-host responses after intestinal transplantation. No antigen has been identified for these receptors. Generated by immunoSEQ multiplex PCR, the TCRdb table keeps only in-frame clones and is missing some. The table has 75,000 to 100,000 clones, approximately 90% seen once. The source material was unstimulated CD4+ T cells sorted from spleen or lymph node cells, sampled before intestinal transplant. The origin of the receptors is a human donor who received an intestinal transplant.

This rearrangement joins TRBV4-2 to TRBJ1-2; D is unresolved. V was trimmed by 0 bases and J by 1 base, leaving 9 bases between them. CDR1 LGHNA and CDR2 YNFKEQ come from the germline V gene. The CDR3 is 15 residues long. The CDR3 DNA sequence: TGTGCCAGCAGCCAAGATCTCGGACTTAACTATGGCTACACCTTC. Translating it yields CASSQDLGLNYGYTF.

The chain recombines TRBV5-1 with TRBJ2-3, with D possibly matching TRBD2 (5 bases). V was pared by 1 base and J by 2 bases, with 17 bases between. Germline values: CDR1 SGHRS, CDR2 YFSETQ. The CDR3 runs 17 residues. CDR3 DNA sequence: TGCGCCAGCAGCTTGATGACGGTCCTAGCTATCACAGATACGCAGTATTTT. Protein: CASSLMTVLAITDTQYF.

CDR3: CAWSHYNEQFF. In nucleotides, the CDR3 is TGTGCCTGGAGTCACTACAATGAGCAGTTCTTC. The rearrangement uses TRBV30 and TRBJ2-1; no definite D call. This CDR3 comprises 11 residues. V was clipped by 2 bases and J by 3 bases, with 2 bases between them. Looked up from germline, CDR1 is GTSNPN and CDR2 is SVGIG (reference sequence). The entire variable domain, with the rest obtained from reference TRBV30 and TRBJ2-1, is as follows: SQTIHQWPATLVQPVGSPLSLECTVEGTSNPNLYWYRQAAGRGLQLLFYSVGIGQISSEVPQNLSASRPQDRQFILSSKKLLLSDSGFYLCAWSHYNEQFFGPGTRLTVL.

The chain employs TRBV19 and TRBJ1-1; 7 nucleotides align to TRBD1. Germline CDR1 and CDR2: LNHDA and SQIVND (reference sequence). The ends lost 3 bases at V and 0 bases at J; junction bases unmatched: 10. The CDR3 extends over 17 amino acids. CDR3 amino acids: CASSIRGQNFMNTEAFF. The CDR3 DNA reads TGTGCCAGTAGTATCCGGGGACAGAACTTCATGAACACTGAAGCTTTCTTT.

The chain is built from TRBV2 and TRBJ2-5; tentatively, D is TRBD2 (6 bases). The CDR3 runs to 14 residues. Germline V gene sequence: CDR1 SNHLY, CDR2 FYNNEI. V dropped 10 bases and J dropped 0 bases, with 15 bases sitting between them. The CDR3 reads CAIKRRGYQETQYF. The CDR3 DNA sequence: TGTGCCATCAAGCGTCGGGGGTACCAAGAGACCCAGTACTTC.

This chain connects TRBV2 to TRBJ2-1; 13 nucleotides align to TRBD2. Trimming took 0 bases from V and 8 from J; bases not matched to a gene: 7. This CDR3 contains 17 residues. Looked up from germline, CDR1 is SNHLY and CDR2 is FYNNEI. CDR3 in DNA: TGTGCCAGCAGTGAAGCTGTACTAGCGGGAGGGCGGGATGAGCAGTTCTTC. This gives the protein CASSEAVLAGGRDEQFF.

V usage is TRBV6-1 and J usage is TRBJ2-7; 7 nucleotides agree with TRBD1. Germline lookup yields CDR1 MNHNS and CDR2 SASEGT. V lost 1 base and J lost 4; bases outside the gene matches: 4. This CDR3 is built from 14 residues. In nucleotides, the CDR3 is TGTGCCAGCAGTGAAGGACAGGGATGGTACGAGCAGTACTTC. Amino acids: CASSEGQGWYEQYF.

In this sample, this clone turned up once. The gene calls are TRBV5-5 and TRBJ2-7, with 9 positions matching TRBD2. CDR3 length equals 16 residues. J was trimmed by 3 bases and V by 0 bases; bases with no gene match: 7. Germline V gene sequence: CDR1 SGHKS, CDR2 YYEKEE (reference sequence). As DNA, the CDR3 is TGTGCCAGCAGCTTGGCCCTGACTAGCGGTAACTACGAGCAGTACTTC. It codes for CASSLALTSGNYEQYF.

This clone was seen a few times. The V gene is TRBV7-2, the J gene TRBJ1-1; no definite D call. The CDR3 consists of 15 residues. Germline V gene sequence: CDR1 SGHTA, CDR2 FQGNSA. Trimming left V 5 bases short and J 1 base short, with 14 bases between. CDR3 bases: TGTGCCAGCAGCCCAGACAAGAACCCGAACACTGAAGCTTTCTTT. Translation gives CASSPDKNPNTEAFF.

The chain combines TRBV29-1 with TRBJ2-3, with 8 bases fitting TRBD1. The CDR3 sequence is 13 residues long. With V trimmed by 6 bases and J by 3 bases, 5 bases remained unmatched. CDR1 and CDR2 (germline): SQVTM, ANQGSEA. The CDR3 nucleotides read TGCAGCGTAAGAACAGGGGGAACAGATACGCAGTATTTT. The encoded protein is CSVRTGGTDTQYF.

The CDR3: CASSLGRRQGADEQYF. The CDR3 nucleotides are TGCGCCAGCAGTTTAGGAAGGAGACAGGGGGCGGACGAGCAGTACTTC. This chain joins TRBV5-1 and TRBJ2-7; 10 nucleotides agree with TRBD1. Trimming took 5 bases from V and 5 from J; bases not matched to a gene: 13. The CDR3 consists of 16 residues. Per germline, CDR1 SGHRS and CDR2 YFSETQ.

The chain is built from TRBV30 and TRBJ2-2; 12 nucleotides align to TRBD2. Germline-derived CDR1 and CDR2 are GTSNPN and SVGIG (reference sequence). V gave up 1 base and J gave up 5 bases; unmatched junction bases: 2. The CDR3 sequence is 15 residues long. The CDR3 DNA sequence: TGTGCCTGGAGTGCCCTAGCGGGAGGGACCGGGGAGCTGTTTTTT. Translated: CAWSALAGGTGELFF.

The chain is built from TRBV10-3 and TRBJ2-7, with TRBD1 matching 8 bases. V gave up 0 bases and J gave up 6 bases; unmatched junction bases: 13. Germline-derived CDR1 and CDR2 are ENHRY and SYGVKD. The CDR3 is 17 residues long. CDR3 amino acids: CAISESDVWQGAREQYF. DNA of the CDR3: TGTGCCATCAGTGAGTCGGACGTGTGGCAGGGGGCCCGCGAGCAGTACTTC.

This clone was recorded only once. This rearrangement joins TRBV2 to TRBJ1-2; 11 nucleotides line up with TRBD1. CDR3 length: 12 residues. J was trimmed by 8 bases and V by 9 bases; bases with no gene match: 5. Germline V gene data show CDR1 as SNHLY and CDR2 as FYNNEI. CDR3 sequence reads: CASRGQGEGYTF. CDR3 in DNA: TGTGCCAGTAGGGGACAGGGGGAAGGCTACACCTTC.

A single count supports this clone. V usage is TRBV6-5 and J usage is TRBJ1-1, with 7 bases that match TRBD1. The CDR3 length is 14 residues. V lost 5 bases, J lost 5 bases, and 8 bases stayed unmatched. Looked up from germline, CDR1 is MNHEY and CDR2 is SVGAGI. The CDR3 region has the DNA TGTGCCAGCAGTAAACGACAGGGTAGGACTGAAGCTTTCTTT. Its translation: CASSKRQGRTEAFF.

This clone occurred once. J is TRBJ2-1 and V is TRBV12-5; possible D gene TRBD1, 6 bases. The CDR3 length is 13 residues. Per the germline V gene, CDR1 is LGHNT and CDR2 is FRNRAP. V lost 1 base to trimming and J lost 8 bases, with 9 bases between them. CDR3 in DNA: TGTGCTAGTGGTTTGGGAGGGGGAGATGAGCAGTTCTTC. Amino acid sequence: CASGLGGGDEQFF.

This clone occurred once. The V and J genes are TRBV4-2 and TRBJ2-2; tentative D call: TRBD1 (5 bases). Germline CDR1 LGHNA, CDR2 YNFKEQ. V gave up 4 bases and J gave up 2 bases, with 17 bases separating them. The CDR3 covers 17 residues. This CDR3 reads CASSLAQGTSNTGELFF. As DNA, the CDR3 is TGTGCCAGCAGCCTTGCCCAGGGAACTTCTAACACCGGGGAGCTGTTTTTT.

The chain couples TRBV6-6 to TRBJ1-2, with D perhaps TRBD1 (5 bases). Trimming cost V 2 bases and J 9 bases, with 7 bases left between them. The CDR3 spans 11 residues. From germline, CDR1 is MNHNY and CDR2 SVGAGI (reference sequence). CDR3 DNA: TGTGCCAGCAGTTACCCAGGGAGCTACACCTTC. Amino acid sequence: CASSYPGSYTF.

This chain connects TRBV5-1 to TRBJ1-6, with TRBD1 matching 8 bases. After removal of 1 base from V and 3 bases from J, the junction contained 0 bases not matched to a gene. Germline V gene data show CDR1 as SGHRS and CDR2 as YFSETQ. CDR3 length equals 15 residues. In DNA form, the CDR3 reads TGCGCCAGCAGCTTGACAGGGGGCTATAATTCACCCCTCCACTTT. Translating it yields CASSLTGGYNSPLHF.

The chain uses TRBV27 and TRBJ2-7; TRBD1 might be the D (5 bases). The CDR3 consists of 14 residues. Germline V gene lookup returns CDR1 MNHEY and CDR2 SMNVEV (reference sequence). Trimming left V 6 bases short and J 3 bases short, with 15 bases between. The CDR3 reads CASSDSHFLYEQYF. The CDR3 DNA reads as TGTGCCAGCAGCGACAGTCACTTTCTCTACGAGCAGTACTTC.

The rearrangement links TRBV5-1 to TRBJ1-1; 7 bases agree with TRBD1. Germline loops: CDR1 SGHRS, CDR2 YFSETQ. The CDR3 covers 14 residues. Losses at the gene ends were 4 bases for V and 1 base for J; bases not matched to a gene: 4. This CDR3 is CASSPDRTNTEAFF. For the CDR3, the DNA is TGCGCCAGCAGCCCGGACAGGACGAACACTGAAGCTTTCTTT. Based on the CDR3 plus reference TRBV5-1 and TRBJ1-1, the full variable domain is KAGVTQTPRYLIKTRGQQVTLSCSPISGHRSVSWYQQTPGQGLQFLFEYFSETQRNKGNFPGRFSGRQFSNSRSEMNVSTLELGDSALYLCASSPDRTNTEAFFGQGTRLTVV.

J is TRBJ2-7 and V is TRBV15; the D gene is possibly TRBD2 (6 bases). The germline V and J ends were trimmed by 0 bases and 4 bases, with 13 bases remaining between them. From germline, CDR1 is LNHNV and CDR2 YYDKDF (reference sequence). The CDR3 spans 15 residues. This CDR3 reads CATSREGGGWYEQYF. In DNA form, the CDR3 reads TGTGCCACCAGCAGAGAAGGTGGGGGGTGGTACGAGCAGTACTTC.

The chain links TRBV6-5 to TRBJ1-6, with 11 bases lining up with TRBD1. After removal of 6 bases from V and 9 bases from J, the junction contained 10 bases not matched to a gene. CDR1 is MNHEY and CDR2 is SVGAGI in the germline V gene. The CDR3 extends over 16 amino acids. DNA for the CDR3: TGTGCCAGCAGCTACCGGGACAGGGGGTCGGGTTCACCCCTCCACTTT. Its protein product is CASSYRDRGSGSPLHF.

The rearrangement joins TRBV5-6 to TRBJ1-2; D perhaps matches TRBD1 (6 bases). CDR3 length equals 13 residues. The V gene lost 5 bases and the J gene lost 7 bases, with 15 bases spanning the gap. Looked up from germline, CDR1 is SGHDT and CDR2 is YYEEEE. CDR3 sequence: CASSPRGSSGYTF. The CDR3 DNA is TGTGCCAGCAGTCCTAGGGGGAGTAGTGGCTACACCTTC.

The chain uses TRBV9 and TRBJ1-6; 10 nucleotides line up with TRBD1. This CDR3 has 15 amino acids. Germline CDR1 SGDLS, CDR2 YYNGEE. V shed 3 bases, J shed 8 bases, and the junction held 5 bases outside the gene matches. The CDR3 loop is CASSGDRGAHSPLHF. CDR3 coding DNA: TGTGCCAGCAGCGGGGACAGGGGCGCTCATTCACCCCTCCACTTT. The full variable domain, in which reference TRBV9 and TRBJ1-6 provide the parts outside the CDR3, is DSGVTQTPKHLITATGQRVTLRCSPRSGDLSVYWYQQSLDQGLQFLIQYYNGEERAKGNILERFSAQQFPDLHSELNLSSLELGDSALYFCASSGDRGAHSPLHFGNGTRLTVT.

The chain links TRBV7-3 to TRBJ2-6, with D uncertain. V dropped 5 bases and J dropped 4 bases, with 6 bases sitting between them. From germline, CDR1 is SGHTA and CDR2 FQGTGA. This CDR3 comprises 13 residues. CDR3: CASSHPGANVLTF. The CDR3 bases are TGTGCCAGCAGCCATCCAGGGGCCAACGTCCTGACTTTC.